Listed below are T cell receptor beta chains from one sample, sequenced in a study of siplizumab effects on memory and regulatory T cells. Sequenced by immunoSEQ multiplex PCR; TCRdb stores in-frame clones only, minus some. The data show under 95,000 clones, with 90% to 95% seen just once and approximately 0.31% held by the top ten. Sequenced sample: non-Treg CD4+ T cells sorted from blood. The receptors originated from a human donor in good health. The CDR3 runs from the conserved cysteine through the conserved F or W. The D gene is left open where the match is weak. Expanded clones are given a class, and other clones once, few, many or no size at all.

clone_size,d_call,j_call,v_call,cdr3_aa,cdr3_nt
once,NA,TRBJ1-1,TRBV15,CATSRDRIGPGTEAFF,TGTGCCACCAGCAGAGATCGTATCGGTCCAGGGACTGAAGCTTTCTTT
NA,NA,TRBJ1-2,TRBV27,CASTPTQGANYGYTF,TGTGCCAGCACTCCTACCCAGGGCGCTAACTATGGCTACACCTTC
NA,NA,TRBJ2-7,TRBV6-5,CASSYSSGQGTYEQYF,TGTGCCAGCAGTTACTCTTCGGGGCAGGGGACCTACGAGCAGTACTTC
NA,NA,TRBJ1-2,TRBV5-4,CASSPRAESYGYTF,TGTGCCAGCAGCCCTCGGGCGGAGAGCTATGGCTACACCTTC
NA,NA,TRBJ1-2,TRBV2,CASSEFAYGYTF,TGTGCCAGCAGTGAGTTCGCTTATGGCTACACCTTC
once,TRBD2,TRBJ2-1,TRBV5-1,CASSLPGTSVEQFF,TGCGCCAGCAGCTTACCCGGGACTAGCGTTGAGCAGTTCTTC
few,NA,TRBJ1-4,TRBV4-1,CASSQDWAEKLFF,TGCGCCAGCAGCCAAGATTGGGCTGAAAAACTGTTTTTT
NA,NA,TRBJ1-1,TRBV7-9,CASSPGANTEAFF,TGTGCCAGCAGCCCCGGTGCGAACACTGAAGCTTTCTTT
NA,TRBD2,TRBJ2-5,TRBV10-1,CASTSTSGSKEETQYF,TGCGCCAGCACCTCGACTAGCGGGAGTAAGGAAGAGACCCAGTACTTC
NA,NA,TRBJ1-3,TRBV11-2,CASSQGNTIYF,TGTGCCAGCAGCCAGGGAAACACCATATATTTT
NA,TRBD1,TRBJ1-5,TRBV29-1,CSVEGQAGQPQHF,TGCAGCGTTGAGGGACAGGCTGGGCAGCCCCAGCATTTT
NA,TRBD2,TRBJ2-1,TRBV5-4,CASSRTSGGKNEQFF,TGTGCCAGTAGCAGGACTAGCGGGGGGAAAAATGAGCAGTTCTTC
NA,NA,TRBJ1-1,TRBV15,CATSRADAATEAFF,TGTGCCACCAGCAGGGCAGACGCGGCCACTGAAGCTTTCTTT
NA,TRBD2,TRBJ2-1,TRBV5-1,CASSLAASGSYEQFF,TGCGCCAGCAGCTTGGCCGCTAGCGGGAGTTATGAGCAGTTCTTC
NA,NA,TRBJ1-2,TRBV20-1,CSANLGTGYTF,TGCAGTGCTAATCTGGGTACCGGCTACACCTTC
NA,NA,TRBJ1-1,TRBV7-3,CASSLTRGNTEAFF,TGTGCCAGCAGTTTAACCAGGGGGAACACTGAAGCTTTCTTT
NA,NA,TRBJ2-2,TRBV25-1,CASRDVGPGELFF,TGTGCCAGCAGGGACGTGGGCCCCGGGGAGCTGTTTTTT
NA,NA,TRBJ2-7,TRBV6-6,CASSRDASYEQYF,TGTGCCAGCAGTAGGGACGCCTCCTACGAGCAGTACTTC
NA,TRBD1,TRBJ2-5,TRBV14,CASSQAPQGARETQYF,TGTGCCAGCAGCCAAGCCCCGCAGGGGGCGCGAGAGACCCAGTACTTC
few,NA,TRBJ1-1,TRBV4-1,CATRLGTEAFF,TGCGCCACGAGGCTTGGGACTGAAGCTTTCTTT
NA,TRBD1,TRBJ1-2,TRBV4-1,CASSQDSGAGGGYGYTF,TGCGCCAGCAGCCAAGATAGTGGCGCAGGGGGCGGCTATGGCTACACCTTC
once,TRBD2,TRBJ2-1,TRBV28,CASNEGTKGPNEQFF,TGTGCCAGCAACGAGGGGACTAAGGGCCCCAATGAGCAGTTCTTC
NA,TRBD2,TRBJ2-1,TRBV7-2,CASSLASGGAFNEQFF,TGTGCCAGCAGCTTAGCTAGCGGGGGGGCCTTCAATGAGCAGTTCTTC
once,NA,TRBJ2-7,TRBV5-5,CASSPTVEAYEQYF,TGTGCCAGCAGCCCCACGGTGGAGGCCTACGAGCAGTACTTC
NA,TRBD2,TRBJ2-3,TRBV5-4,CASRPEGLASDTQYF,TGTGCCAGCAGGCCTGAGGGACTAGCGTCAGATACGCAGTATTTT
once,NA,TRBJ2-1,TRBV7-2,CASSLRTGYNEQFF,TGTGCCAGCAGCCTTAGGACTGGCTACAATGAGCAGTTCTTC
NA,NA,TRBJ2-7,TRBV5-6,CASRSRGQISYEQYF,TGTGCCAGCAGGTCCAGAGGACAGATCTCCTACGAGCAGTACTTC
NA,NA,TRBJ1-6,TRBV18,CASSPGDLNSPLHF,TGTGCCAGCTCACCCGGAGACCTCAATTCACCCCTCCACTTT
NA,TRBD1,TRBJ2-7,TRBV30,CAWSPWRPGDRGLYEQYF,TGTGCCTGGAGTCCTTGGCGGCCGGGGGACAGGGGGCTCTACGAGCAGTACTTC
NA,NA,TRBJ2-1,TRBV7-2,CASSLLGSGPWHNEQFF,TGTGCCAGCAGCTTACTTGGAAGCGGGCCCTGGCACAATGAGCAGTTCTTC
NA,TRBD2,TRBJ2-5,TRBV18,CASSLSGLGAQETQYF,TGTGCCAGCTCACTATCGGGACTAGGGGCTCAAGAGACCCAGTACTTC
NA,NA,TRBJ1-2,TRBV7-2,CASSLAGTYGYTF,TGTGCCAGCAGCTTAGCAGGGACCTATGGCTACACCTTC
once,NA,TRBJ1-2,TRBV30,CAWTLRQSYGYTF,TGTGCCTGGACGCTTCGGCAGAGCTATGGCTACACCTTC
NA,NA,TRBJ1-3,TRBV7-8,CASSLALTGSGNTIYF,TGTGCCAGCAGCTTAGCGCTTACGGGGTCTGGAAACACCATATATTTT
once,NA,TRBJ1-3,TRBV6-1,CASSEARAPSGNTIYF,TGTGCCAGCAGTGAAGCCAGGGCTCCCTCTGGAAACACCATATATTTT
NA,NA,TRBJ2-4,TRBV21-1,CASSKGRGDIQYF,TGTGCCAGCAGCAAAGGCAGGGGGGACATTCAGTACTTC
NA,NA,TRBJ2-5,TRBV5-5,CASSQSGIGETQYF,TGTGCCAGCAGCCAGTCGGGGATTGGAGAGACCCAGTACTTC
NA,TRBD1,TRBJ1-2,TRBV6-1,CASRATTGGSGYTF,TGTGCCAGCAGGGCAACTACAGGGGGCTCTGGCTACACCTTC
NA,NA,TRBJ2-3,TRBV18,CASVGGRASTDTQYF,TGTGCCAGCGTCGGCGGGCGAGCTAGCACAGATACGCAGTATTTT
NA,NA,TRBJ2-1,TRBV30,CAWGAKYEQFF,TGTGCCTGGGGCGCCAAATATGAGCAGTTCTTC
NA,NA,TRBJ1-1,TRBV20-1,CSASPNTEAFF,TGCAGTGCTAGTCCAAACACTGAAGCTTTCTTT
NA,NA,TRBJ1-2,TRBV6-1,CASSEAGVWGYTF,TGTGCCAGCAGTGAAGCCGGGGTTTGGGGCTACACCTTC
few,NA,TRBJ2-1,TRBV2,CASSADRPDYNEQFF,TGTGCCAGCAGCGCCGACAGACCGGACTACAATGAGCAGTTCTTC
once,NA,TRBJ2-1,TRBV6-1,CASSAAGRDEQFF,TGTGCCAGCAGTGCGGCGGGAAGGGATGAGCAGTTCTTC
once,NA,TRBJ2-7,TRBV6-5,CASSYQGGEQYF,TGTGCCAGCAGTTACCAGGGGGGCGAGCAGTACTTC
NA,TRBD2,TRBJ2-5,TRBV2,CASRLFGASGGAGETQYF,TGTGCCAGCAGGCTGTTCGGGGCTAGCGGGGGGGCCGGAGAGACCCAGTACTTC
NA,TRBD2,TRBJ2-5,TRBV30,CAWSFWRGGGQETQYF,TGTGCCTGGAGTTTCTGGCGCGGGGGTGGTCAAGAGACCCAGTACTTC
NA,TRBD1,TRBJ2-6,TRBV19,CASSIRTGTSGANVLTF,TGTGCCAGTAGTATAAGGACAGGGACCTCTGGGGCCAACGTCCTGACTTTC